This record covers a single T cell receptor (beta chain). Its antigen is not known. Treatment described: around 19 received Ad26.COV2.S at low or high dose, single or two shots; several received placebo; per-sample allocation not given. Material that was analyzed had been drawn on day 63 after the first vaccine or placebo injection. The donor was a Boston adult aged 18-55 years. The CDR3 is made up of 14 amino acids. Trimming removed 0 bases from V and 3 bases from J, with 9 bases in between. Germline CDR1 is SGHNT and CDR2 is YENEEA. The repertoire was sequenced with immunoSEQ multiplex PCR; TCRdb's copy has only in-frame clones and lacks some. This sample has hundreds of thousands of clones, with about 90% found just once. This entry is derived from a study of Ad26.COV2.S vaccination and SARS-CoV-2 variants. Across the study: A COV1001 Ad26.COV2.S trial-arm participant provided the sample. Ad26.COV2.S was injected intramuscularly once or twice, 56 days apart. Study-level points and caveats: It was vaccine recipients, not placebo recipients, who had the higher spike-specific TCR breadth.

The clonotype comes from a person between 18 and 60 years old who received the Ad26.COV2.S COVID-19 vaccine or a placebo. The sample was peripheral blood, taken in a trial of Ad26.COV2.S vaccine versus placebo. The chain is built from TRBV11-3 and TRBJ2-7; D possibly corresponds to TRBD1 (5 bases). CDR3 sequence: CASSLETEFYEQYF. The CDR3 DNA reads as TGTGCCAGCAGCTTAGAGACAGAATTCTACGAGCAGTACTTC.